This T cell receptor beta chain was profiled in a study of blood T cell repertoires in COVID-19 (dated by TCRdb to the early 2020s). At the level of the whole study: Collaborator samples came from the United States, Italy and Spain and covered acute and convalescent phases of COVID-19. The material from the prospective study consisted of cDNA or gDNA derived from T cells, B-cell-depleted T cells, or PBMCs. The samples were drawn from two sources: the first 160 participants of the ongoing ImmuneRACE study, and some 1,300 subjects contributed by 6 global collaborators. The dataset comprised deeply sampled blood TCRbeta repertoires from subjects exposed to, actively infected with, or recovered from COVID-19. Nearly every sample came with metadata listing a de-identified subject ID, COVID-19 status, age in years and sex. A freely available public database, intended as a resource for researchers studying the immune response to SARS-CoV-2, is where the repertoires were released. Where available, HLA class I and class II types were taken from metadata supplied by the sample provider and were not determined by assay-based typing. What the authors observed across the whole study: The quantity of clinical and demographic metadata differed by source and by participant and was supplied without curation.

About this clone itself: It has no known antigen specificity. No per-base quality is available; no much larger clone lies one base away.

V drops 11 bases and J drops 1 base, leaving 23 bases in between. The CDR3 runs 16 residues from the cysteine to the phenylalanine. Only the CDR3 part of the read is kept: 48 bases, read in frame from the first base. Sequences ENHRY (CDR1) and SYGVKD (CDR2) are obtained from the germline V gene. Each collaborating institution followed its own protocols to collect whole blood in K2EDTA tubes. For TCRbeta analysis, collaborator samples were shipped as frozen whole blood, as isolated PBMCs, or as DNA extracted from either sample type. The immunoSEQ Assay, a bias-controlled multiplex PCR, was used to amplify TCRbeta CDR3 regions from genomic DNA. The source study handled its data this way. Nucleated cell counts per sample were estimated from amplification of reference gene primers within the assay. To quantify the absolute abundance of each unique TCRbeta CDR3 rearrangement, sequence reads were collapsed and filtered. Productive Simpson clonality was computed per sample as the square root of Simpson's diversity index over productive rearrangements. In its TCRdb copy, this immuneACCESS table keeps in-frame sequences only and misses some clones. Where compared with another copy, unresolved V genes explain less than half of these, and the others have no known cause. The V and J calls and clone size were taken over from that table, and D and trimming were inferred from the DNA. Present in this sample are just over 150,000 clones, around 91% of which were seen just once. The ten most abundant clones make up 15% of the sample.

Sequencing was performed on peripheral blood. The rearrangement joined TRBV10-3 to TRBJ1-1; TRBD1 is possibly the D segment (5 matching bases). This TCR was sampled from a woman aged 40 to 50 with acute or convalescent COVID-19. CDR3 region: CAADGGVVGANTEAFF. The bases read TGTGCCGCCGATGGGGGGGTGGTCGGTGCGAACACTGAAGCTTTCTTT.